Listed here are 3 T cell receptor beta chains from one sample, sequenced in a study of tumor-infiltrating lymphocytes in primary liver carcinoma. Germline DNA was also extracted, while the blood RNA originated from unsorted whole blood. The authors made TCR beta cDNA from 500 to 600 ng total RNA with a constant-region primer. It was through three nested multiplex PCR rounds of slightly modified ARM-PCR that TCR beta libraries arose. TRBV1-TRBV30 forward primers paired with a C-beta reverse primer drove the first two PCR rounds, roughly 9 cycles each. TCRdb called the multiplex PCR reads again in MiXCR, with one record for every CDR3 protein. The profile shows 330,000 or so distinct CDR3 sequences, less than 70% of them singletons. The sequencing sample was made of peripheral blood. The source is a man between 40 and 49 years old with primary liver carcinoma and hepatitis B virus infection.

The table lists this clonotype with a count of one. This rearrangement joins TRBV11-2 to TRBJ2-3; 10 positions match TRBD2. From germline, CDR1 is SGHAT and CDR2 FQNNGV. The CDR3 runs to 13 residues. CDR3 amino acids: CDVTSGNKGTQYF. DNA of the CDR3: TGTGACGTAACTAGCGGGAACAAAGGTACGCAGTATTTT.

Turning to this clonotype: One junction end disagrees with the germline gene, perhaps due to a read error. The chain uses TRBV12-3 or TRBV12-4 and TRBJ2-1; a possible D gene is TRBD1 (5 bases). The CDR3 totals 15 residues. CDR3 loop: CASSLGAGPYNEQFF. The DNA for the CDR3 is TGTGCCAGCAGTCTAGGGGCAGGGCCCTACAATGAGCAGTTTTTC.

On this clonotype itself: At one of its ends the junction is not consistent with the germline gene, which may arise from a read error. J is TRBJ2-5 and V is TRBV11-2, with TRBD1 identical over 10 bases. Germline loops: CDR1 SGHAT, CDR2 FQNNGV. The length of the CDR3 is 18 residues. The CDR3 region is CACSRGQGPHSAQETQYF. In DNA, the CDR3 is TGTGCCTGCAGCCGGGGACAGGGGCCGCATTCCGCGCAAGAGACCCAGTACTTC.